This T cell receptor (beta chain) was observed in a study of cytomegalovirus exposure and HLA in healthy donors. With 0 bases removed from V and 1 base from J, the gap between germline ends came to 4 bases. Germline CDR1 and CDR2: SGDLS and YYNGEE. This CDR3 has 14 amino acids. PCR primers comprised 60 Vbeta and 13 Jbeta primers. Sequencing used immunoSEQ multiplex PCR; TCRdb keeps in-frame clones, though not all of them. The top ten clones hold around 6.6% of a sample with roughly 130,000 clones, 65% to 75% of them seen once. Note on this clone: Its cognate antigen is unknown.

General study results and limits: Rare TCR sequences predominated, though certain public TCRs were found in many donors. It was reported that TCR beta sequences correctly inferred the HLA-A and HLA-B alleles for most subjects. In presence/absence analyses, roughly uniform sequencing depth across donors was assumed.

What was sequenced was PBMCs. This chain connects TRBV9 to TRBJ2-2, with D uncertain. The receptor was isolated from a middle-aged man in good health and CMV-seropositive. The DNA for the CDR3 is TGTGCCAGCAGCGTAGTCGTGAACACCGGGGAGCTGTTTTTT. Its translation is CASSVVVNTGELFF.